What follows describes a single T cell receptor beta chain. The data were obtained in a study of cytomegalovirus exposure and HLA in healthy donors. After removal of 10 bases from V and 0 bases from J, the junction contained 5 bases not matched to a gene. The CDR3 has 13 amino acids. Germline assignment: CDR1 ENHRY and CDR2 SYGVKD. Primers included in the PCR were 60 Vbeta and 13 Jbeta primers. Libraries were prepared by immunoSEQ multiplex PCR; TCRdb keeps only in-frame clonotypes and omits some of them. The data show a few hundred thousand clones, 75% to 85% seen once. Input material: PBMCs. This chain connects TRBV10-3 to TRBJ2-5, with 7 bases matching TRBD1. The source is a girl aged 2-9 years in good health and CMV-seronegative. CDR3 sequence: CATGDRDQETQYF. The CDR3 region has the DNA TGTGCCACCGGTGACAGGGACCAAGAGACCCAGTACTTC.